This TCR beta chain emerged from a study of tumor and adjacent non-tumor tissue in lung cancer. Study-wide background: Patients were aged about 30 to 76, around ten men and 5 women, stage I to III. Study outcomes and limitations: Top 100 clones took a larger repertoire share in normal lung. Compared with tumor, normal lung showed significantly lower TCR diversity.

The V gene lost 6 bases and the J gene lost 2 bases, with 15 bases spanning the gap. Germline CDR1 is SGHAT and CDR2 is FQNNGV. This CDR3 has 15 residues. TCRbeta libraries were built with three rounds of nested PCR, modified from ARM-PCR. MiXCR was run by TCRdb on the multiplex PCR reads, yielding one entry per CDR3 protein. The repertoire holds approximately 100,000 distinct CDR3 sequences, with more than 55% as singletons. No cell sorting was done before RNA was extracted from the tissue. More than 3 cm separated this lung sample from the edge of the tumor. This clonotype was counted between two and nine times. Its antigen is unidentified.

This TCR derives from a man aged 30 to 45 with non-small cell lung cancer. The source material was distant non-tumor lung tissue. This chain joins TRBV11-2 and TRBJ2-3; TRBD1 might be the D (5 bases). The CDR3 nucleotides are TGTGCCAGCAGTTTATCTGACAGCTTCACAGATACGCAGTATTTT. Translation: CASSLSDSFTDTQYF. The full variable domain, rest sourced from reference TRBV11-2 and TRBJ2-3, is EAGVAQSPRYKIIEKRQSVAFWCNPISGHATLYWYQQILGQGPKLLIQFQNNGVVDDSQLPKDRFSAERLKGVDSTLKIQPAKLEDSAVYLCASSLSDSFTDTQYFGPGTRLTVL.